This T cell receptor (beta chain) came from a study of cytomegalovirus exposure and HLA in healthy donors. Findings and caveats of the study: Among TCR beta chains, those listed as cytomegalovirus-associated numbered approximately 150. The TCR clusters that emerged in the first cohort tended, a later analysis found, to co-occur in the 120 or so validation repertoires.

The CDR3 has 16 amino acids. Germline-derived CDR1 and CDR2 are MNHEY and SVGAGI. With 1 base removed from V and 4 bases from J, the gap between germline ends came to 13 bases. Concerning this clone itself: Its target is not known.

Sequencing was performed with immunoSEQ multiplex PCR; in TCRdb, only in-frame clones are kept and a portion is missing. The data show more than 250,000 clones, approximately 86% seen once. The clonotype originates from a woman between 25 and 40 years old in good health and CMV-seropositive. The sample consisted of PBMCs. The chain carries TRBV6-5 and TRBJ2-2; the D gene is possibly TRBD2 (5 bases). CDR3 protein: CASSYWPSRITGELFF. The CDR3 nucleotides are TGTGCCAGCAGTTACTGGCCTAGCAGGATCACCGGGGAGCTGTTTTTT.